Sequencing of this T cell receptor beta chain was carried out in a study of shared clonotypes between healthy human individuals. Across the whole study: The donor pool was made up of two women and three men aged 18 to 49. Overall study results and limits: Memory subsets generally showed lower estimated richness than naive subsets. The sampled material consisted only of blood, and tissue repertoires are likely to differ.

The germline V gene has CDR1 GTSNPN and CDR2 SVGIG (reference sequence). This CDR3 region has 15 residues. The V segment lost 2 bases and the J segment 6 bases; nucleotides outside the gene matches: 4. For this clone: Its antigen is not identified.

An even split of each subset's genomic DNA across several immunoSEQ plates was performed. Only in-frame clones appear in the TCRdb table, and some are missing; sequencing was by immunoSEQ multiplex PCR. The sample includes 2 million to 3 million clones, 93% of them seen just once. The sample consisted of naive CD4+ T cells from PBMCs. This sample's subset: CD45RA+ positively selected. The clonotype comes from a man aged 18 to 29 in good health. Some clones in this sample may be carry-over from other donors' samples. The V and J genes are TRBV30 and TRBJ2-1; 13 bases fit TRBD2. The CDR3 loop is CAWSSGLAGVNEQFF. For the CDR3, the DNA is TGTGCCTGGAGTTCCGGACTAGCGGGGGTCAATGAGCAGTTCTTC.